A single sample is the source of the 23 T cell receptor beta chains below, sequenced in a study of neoadjuvant nivolumab and ipilimumab in lung cancer. This table comes from immunoSEQ multiplex PCR, and its TCRdb copy is limited to in-frame clones, with some not included. The sample lists 30,000 or so clones, about nine tenths occurring once. The material sequenced was peripheral blood, taken after neoadjuvant nivolumab, alone or with ipilimumab, at or shortly before surgery. The receptors here all came from an adult with non-small cell lung cancer.

The V call is TRBV5-4, the J call TRBJ2-7; D is unresolved. Germline-derived CDR1 and CDR2 are SGHNT and YYREEE (reference sequence). The CDR3 is 15 residues long. Between the trimmed V and J ends, which lost 2 bases and 6 bases, there was a span of 18 bases. This chain's CDR3 is CASSFFGWMGGEQYF. The CDR3 DNA sequence: TGTGCCAGCAGCTTTTTTGGGTGGATGGGTGGCGAGCAGTACTTC.

The chain uses TRBV6-5 and TRBJ2-5; weak D call: TRBD1 (5 bases). Per the germline V gene, CDR1 is MNHEY and CDR2 is SVGAGI. This CDR3 spans 13 amino acids. Trimming removed 0 bases at V and 4 bases at J, with 6 bases between. The CDR3 spells CASSYSDRETQYF. In nucleotides, the CDR3 is TGTGCCAGCAGTTACTCTGACAGAGAGACCCAGTACTTC.

The chain is built from TRBV10-3 and TRBJ1-2, with TRBD1 matching over 7 bases. V gave up 10 bases and J gave up 2 bases; unmatched junction bases: 7. The CDR3 is made up of 13 amino acids. Germline assignment: CDR1 ENHRY and CDR2 SYGVKD. The CDR3 coding sequence is TGTGCCAGTTCCCGGGACAGCAACTATGGCTACACCTTC. It specifies CASSRDSNYGYTF.

The genes are TRBV5-1 and TRBJ2-7, with D possibly matching TRBD2 (5 bases). V shed 0 bases and J shed 2 bases, with 15 bases lying between them. The germline CDR1 and CDR2 sequences are SGHRS and YFSETQ. The CDR3 runs to 16 residues. The CDR3 protein is CASSLAGGGLTYEQYF. DNA of the CDR3: TGCGCCAGCAGCTTGGCCGGAGGTGGACTTACCTACGAGCAGTACTTC.

This chain uses TRBV6-1 with TRBJ1-2, with D unclear. V was shortened by 0 bases and J by 1 base, with 3 bases between the two germline ends. The CDR3 contains 13 residues. CDR1 is MNHNS and CDR2 is SASEGT in the germline V gene. The CDR3 DNA is TGTGCCAGCAGTGAAGCGGGTAACTATGGCTACACCTTC. It translates to CASSEAGNYGYTF.

The CDR3 here is CASSPISYEQYF. The CDR3 DNA reads as TGTGCCAGCAGCCCGATCTCCTACGAGCAGTACTTC. V usage is TRBV7-9 and J usage is TRBJ2-7, with D uncertain. CDR1 is SEHNR and CDR2 is FQNEAQ in the germline V gene (reference sequence). This CDR3 region has 12 residues. Trimming took 5 bases from V and 0 from J, leaving 5 bases between them.

CDR3 coding DNA: TGCGCCAGCAGCGGGGGGGTGCCTGGAAACACCATATATTTT. It specifies CASSGGVPGNTIYF. The chain has TRBV5-1 and TRBJ1-3, with a possible D match to TRBD1 (5 bases). Germline V gene sequence: CDR1 SGHRS, CDR2 YFSETQ. The length of the CDR3 is 14 residues. V was cut by 4 bases and J by 2 bases, with 10 bases left in between.

The chain joins TRBV18 to TRBJ1-6; 10 positions agree with TRBD1. Germline V gives CDR1 KGHSH, CDR2 LQKENI. Trimming at V came to 3 bases and at J to 1 base, leaving 9 bases not matched to a gene. The CDR3 loop spans 19 amino acids. In DNA, the CDR3 is TGTGCCAGCTCACCTCCCCGGACAGGGGGTCTATCCTATAATTCACCCCTCCACTTT. It encodes CASSPPRTGGLSYNSPLHF.

This clone was counted a single time. The chain combines TRBV18 with TRBJ1-5; a possible D gene is TRBD1 (6 bases). V gave up 6 bases and J gave up 0 bases, with 18 bases separating them. Germline assignment: CDR1 KGHSH and CDR2 LQKENI. There are 17 residues in the CDR3. The CDR3 nucleotides are TGTGCCAGCTCGACACCACTCCTACAGGGTAGCAATCAGCCCCAGCATTTT. The encoded protein is CASSTPLLQGSNQPQHF.

The rearrangement uses TRBV6-4 and TRBJ1-1, with 10 bases that match TRBD1. There are 18 residues in the CDR3. After removal of 2 bases from V and 1 base from J, the junction contained 10 bases not matched to a gene. CDR1 and CDR2 from the germline V gene are MRHNA and SNTAGT. The CDR3 spells CASSDAKDRGRTNTEAFF. The CDR3 bases are TGTGCCAGCAGTGACGCGAAAGACAGGGGGCGCACGAACACTGAAGCTTTCTTT.

This chain connects TRBV5-1 to TRBJ2-7; 8 positions agree with TRBD1. Looked up from germline, CDR1 is SGHRS and CDR2 is YFSETQ. The CDR3 has 15 amino acids. V lost 4 bases to trimming and J lost 4 bases; unmatched junction nucleotides: 10. This CDR3 is CASSPTGTGGYEQYF. Written as DNA, the CDR3 is TGCGCCAGCAGCCCCACCGGGACAGGCGGGTACGAGCAGTACTTC.

The chain uses TRBV29-1 and TRBJ2-3; 7 positions match TRBD1. Trimming at V came to 6 bases and at J to 2 bases, leaving 5 bases not matched to a gene. Germline V lookup: CDR1 SQVTM, CDR2 ANQGSEA. The CDR3 length is 13 residues. CDR3: CSVPGQDTDTQYF. In DNA, the CDR3 is TGCAGCGTGCCCGGACAGGACACAGATACGCAGTATTTT.

V and J are TRBV5-4 and TRBJ2-7, with a possible D match to TRBD2 (5 bases). Trimming left V 3 bases short and J 6 bases short, with 13 bases between. This CDR3 comprises 13 residues. Germline CDR1 and CDR2: SGHNT and YYREEE (reference sequence). CDR3 residues: CASSSSGYREQYF. The DNA for the CDR3 is TGTGCCAGCAGCTCTTCGGGGTATCGCGAGCAGTACTTC.

The chain links TRBV5-1 to TRBJ2-1; D is possibly TRBD1 (5 bases). Trimming stripped 5 bases from V and 4 bases from J, with 16 bases between. CDR3 length: 15 residues. Per the germline V gene, CDR1 is SGHRS and CDR2 is YFSETQ. The chain's CDR3 is CASSSGQNLYNEQFF. The CDR3 DNA reads TGCGCCAGCAGTTCCGGACAAAATCTATACAATGAGCAGTTCTTC.

V usage is TRBV5-5 and J usage is TRBJ1-4, with unresolved D. The CDR3 length is 14 residues. V lost 6 bases to trimming and J lost 2 bases, with 11 bases between them. Germline V gene sequence: CDR1 SGHKS, CDR2 YYEKEE (reference sequence). The DNA for the CDR3 is TGTGCCAGCAAACTCGGGCCTACTAATGAAAAACTGTTTTTT. It translates to CASKLGPTNEKLFF.

This sequence joins TRBV2 and TRBJ2-1; D ambiguous. Germline values: CDR1 SNHLY, CDR2 FYNNEI. With 7 bases removed from V and 8 bases from J, the gap between germline ends came to 9 bases. This CDR3 contains 11 residues. This chain's CDR3 is CASTARDEQFF. The CDR3, as DNA: TGTGCCAGCACGGCTCGGGATGAGCAGTTCTTC.

CDR3: CASSLTGQVAYGYTF. CDR3 nucleotides: TGCGCCAGCAGCTTGACAGGCCAGGTGGCCTATGGCTACACCTTC. This chain links TRBV5-1 with TRBJ1-2, with a weak D call TRBD1 (5 bases). Germline V gene data show CDR1 as SGHRS and CDR2 as YFSETQ. This CDR3 has 15 amino acids. Trimming cost V 1 base and J 4 bases, with 14 bases left between them.

The gene calls are TRBV10-2 and TRBJ2-5; unclear D gene. Trimming left V 9 bases short and J 3 bases short, with 5 bases between. The CDR3 is 10 residues long. Germline values: CDR1 WSHSY, CDR2 SAAADI. CDR3 sequence (DNA): TGCGCCAGTGGGGAAGAGACCCAGTACTTC. It yields the protein CASGEETQYF.

The CDR3 DNA reads TGTGCCAGCAGCGCGGCTGCCGGGACAGGGACCTATGGCTACACCTTC. It codes for CASSAAAGTGTYGYTF. V usage is TRBV9 and J usage is TRBJ1-2; the match to TRBD1 covers 9 bases. The CDR3 sequence is 16 residues long. Germline V lookup: CDR1 SGDLS, CDR2 YYNGEE. Trimming at V came to 3 bases and at J to 4 bases, leaving 10 bases not matched to a gene.

The chain uses TRBV7-3 and TRBJ2-3; D could derive from TRBD1 or TRBD2 (5 bases each). The germline V and J ends were trimmed by 5 bases and 0 bases, with 12 bases remaining between them. The CDR3 loop spans 15 amino acids. Germline lookup yields CDR1 SGHTA and CDR2 FQGTGA. The CDR3 DNA is TGTGCCAGCAGCAGGGACGGAATGAGCACAGATACGCAGTATTTT. It encodes CASSRDGMSTDTQYF. Filled out from reference TRBV7-3 and TRBJ2-3, the complete variable domain reads GAGVSQTPSNKVTEKGKYVELRCDPISGHTALYWYRQSLGQGPEFLIYFQGTGAADDSGLPNDRFFAVRPEGSVSTLKIQRTERGDSAVYLCASSRDGMSTDTQYFGPGTRLTVL.

The chain has TRBV7-3 and TRBJ2-3, with D possibly matching TRBD2 (6 bases). From germline, CDR1 is SGHTA and CDR2 FQGTGA. The CDR3 is 13 amino acids. The germline V and J ends were trimmed by 5 bases and 0 bases, with 6 bases remaining between them. The chain's CDR3 is CASSAGSTDTQYF. CDR3 DNA: TGTGCCAGCAGCGCGGGGAGCACAGATACGCAGTATTTT.

J is TRBJ2-5 and V is TRBV7-8, with D perhaps TRBD2 (5 bases). This CDR3 has 14 amino acids. Trimming stripped 0 bases from V and 5 bases from J, with 10 bases between. CDR1 SGHVS and CDR2 FQNEAQ come from the germline V gene. The CDR3 loop reads CASSLAGRGETQYF. For the CDR3, the DNA is TGTGCCAGCAGCTTAGCGGGGAGAGGGGAGACCCAGTACTTC.

The V and J genes are TRBV10-3 and TRBJ2-7; no reliable D call. CDR1 and CDR2 (germline): ENHRY, SYGVKD. The CDR3 extends over 12 amino acids. V gave up 6 bases and J gave up 3 bases, with 9 bases separating them. CDR3 DNA: TGTGCCATCAGGGATGGGGACTACGAGCAGTACTTC. The encoded protein is CAIRDGDYEQYF.